The rows below give T cell receptor beta chains drawn from one sample of a study of cytomegalovirus exposure and HLA in healthy donors. Generated by immunoSEQ multiplex PCR, the TCRdb table keeps only in-frame clones and is missing some. The profile shows 85,000 to 120,000 clones, about 74% of them singletons. Source material: PBMCs. Source of these receptors: a male donor in good health and CMV-seropositive. CDR3s include the opening cysteine and the closing phenylalanine or tryptophan. A D gene is named only where the DNA matches it firmly. Clone size is shown for a subset of rows, as once, few, many or a class of expanded clone.

CDR3 DNA: TGTGCCAGCAGCAAACCTCTCGGGAACACCGGGGAGCTGTTTTTT; CDR3 protein: CASSKPLGNTGELFF; D gene: -; clone size: few; V gene: TRBV11-3; J gene: TRBJ2-2
CDR3 DNA: TGTGCCTGGAGTGTATACCTGGGTGAAGGGGGAGGCTACACCTTC; CDR3 protein: CAWSVYLGEGGGYTF; D gene: -; clone size: -; V gene: TRBV30; J gene: TRBJ1-2
CDR3 DNA: TGTGCCAGCTCGACACTAGGACAGGTGAACACTGAAGCTTTCTTT; CDR3 protein: CASSTLGQVNTEAFF; D gene: TRBD1; clone size: -; V gene: TRBV18; J gene: TRBJ1-1
CDR3 DNA: TGTGCCAGCAGTATACTAGCGGGAGGATCCTACGAGCAGTACTTC; CDR3 protein: CASSILAGGSYEQYF; D gene: TRBD2; clone size: -; V gene: TRBV7-9; J gene: TRBJ2-7
CDR3 DNA: TGTGCCAGCAACCTAGCGGGCGGGGGCACAGATACGCAGTATTTT; CDR3 protein: CASNLAGGGTDTQYF; D gene: TRBD2; clone size: few; V gene: TRBV9; J gene: TRBJ2-3
CDR3 DNA: TGTGCCACCGACTATGATAGCACAGATACGCAGTATTTT; CDR3 protein: CATDYDSTDTQYF; D gene: -; clone size: -; V gene: TRBV28; J gene: TRBJ2-3
CDR3 DNA: TGTGCCAGCAGCCGGAGACAATCCGGGACTAGCTTGCGGGAGGGCTTCAGAGATACGCAGTATTTT; CDR3 protein: CASSRRQSGTSLREGFRDTQYF; D gene: TRBD2; clone size: -; V gene: TRBV27; J gene: TRBJ2-3
CDR3 DNA: TGTGCCAGCAGCCCCTCTCGGGGCGGGAGGAGCTCCTACGAGCAGTACTTC; CDR3 protein: CASSPSRGGRSSYEQYF; D gene: TRBD2; clone size: -; V gene: TRBV5-6; J gene: TRBJ2-7
CDR3 DNA: TGTGCTAGCAGCTTGGGTCAGGGGGCATACGAGCAGTACTTC; CDR3 protein: CASSLGQGAYEQYF; D gene: TRBD1; clone size: -; V gene: TRBV7-7; J gene: TRBJ2-7
CDR3 DNA: TGTGCCAGCAGCTCCAGGGTGACGGGCACAGATACGCAGTATTTT; CDR3 protein: CASSSRVTGTDTQYF; D gene: -; clone size: -; V gene: TRBV7-8; J gene: TRBJ2-3
CDR3 DNA: TGTGCCAGCAGTTCAGGGCTACCCTCTGGAAACACCATATATTTT; CDR3 protein: CASSSGLPSGNTIYF; D gene: -; clone size: -; V gene: TRBV6-6; J gene: TRBJ1-3
CDR3 DNA: TGTGCCAGCTCACCACTCACAGGGTTGGATGAGCAGTTCTTC; CDR3 protein: CASSPLTGLDEQFF; D gene: -; clone size: -; V gene: TRBV18; J gene: TRBJ2-1
CDR3 DNA: TGTGCCAGCAGCGTGAGCACAGGGGCAACGCCCTACGAGCAGTACTTC; CDR3 protein: CASSVSTGATPYEQYF; D gene: TRBD1; clone size: -; V gene: TRBV9; J gene: TRBJ2-7
CDR3 DNA: TGTGCCAGCAGCTTGAGGCGCGGGAGCACAGATACGCAGTATTTT; CDR3 protein: CASSLRRGSTDTQYF; D gene: -; clone size: -; V gene: TRBV5-4; J gene: TRBJ2-3
CDR3 DNA: TGCGCCAGCAGCTTGGCTCTAGCGGGAGTCTACAATGAGCAGTTCTTC; CDR3 protein: CASSLALAGVYNEQFF; D gene: TRBD2; clone size: once; V gene: TRBV5-1; J gene: TRBJ2-1
CDR3 DNA: TGTGCCAGCTCACCGGACAGGGAGGATGGCTACACCTTC; CDR3 protein: CASSPDREDGYTF; D gene: TRBD1; clone size: -; V gene: TRBV18; J gene: TRBJ1-2
CDR3 DNA: TGTGCCAGCAGCCAAGGTCCGACGGGACTGGCAGAGACCCAGTACTTC; CDR3 protein: CASSQGPTGLAETQYF; D gene: -; clone size: -; V gene: TRBV7-3; J gene: TRBJ2-5
CDR3 DNA: TGTGCCAGCATGCGCTCAGGGTTGGGGACAGATACGCAGTATTTT; CDR3 protein: CASMRSGLGTDTQYF; D gene: -; clone size: -; V gene: TRBV6-5; J gene: TRBJ2-3
CDR3 DNA: TGTGCCAGCAGGCTTACAGGGTATGGACAGCCCCAGCATTTT; CDR3 protein: CASRLTGYGQPQHF; D gene: -; clone size: -; V gene: TRBV27; J gene: TRBJ1-5
CDR3 DNA: TGTGCCAGCAGCTTGACAGGGTCTGGGGCCAACGTCCTGACTTTC; CDR3 protein: CASSLTGSGANVLTF; D gene: -; clone size: -; V gene: TRBV5-6; J gene: TRBJ2-6
CDR3 DNA: TGTGCCAGCGGGGGCCCAGCGGGAGTGGTTTCCGGGGAGCTGTTTTTT; CDR3 protein: CASGGPAGVVSGELFF; D gene: TRBD2; clone size: -; V gene: TRBV9; J gene: TRBJ2-2
CDR3 DNA: TGTGCCAGCAGCCAAGAGATGAGGGGGGGTGAGCAGTTCTTC; CDR3 protein: CASSQEMRGGEQFF; D gene: -; clone size: -; V gene: TRBV4-2; J gene: TRBJ2-1
CDR3 DNA: TGTGCCAGCAGCTCCGAACTAGCGGGGGCATACAATGAGCAGTTCTTC; CDR3 protein: CASSSELAGAYNEQFF; D gene: TRBD2; clone size: once; V gene: TRBV5-6; J gene: TRBJ2-1
CDR3 DNA: TGCGCCAGCAGCCAAGATCGGGAGGGAAGCACAGATACGCAGTATTTT; CDR3 protein: CASSQDREGSTDTQYF; D gene: TRBD2; clone size: -; V gene: TRBV4-3; J gene: TRBJ2-3
CDR3 DNA: TGTGCCAGCAGTCCCCAATCTGGAAACACCATATATTTT; CDR3 protein: CASSPQSGNTIYF; D gene: -; clone size: -; V gene: TRBV6-1; J gene: TRBJ1-3